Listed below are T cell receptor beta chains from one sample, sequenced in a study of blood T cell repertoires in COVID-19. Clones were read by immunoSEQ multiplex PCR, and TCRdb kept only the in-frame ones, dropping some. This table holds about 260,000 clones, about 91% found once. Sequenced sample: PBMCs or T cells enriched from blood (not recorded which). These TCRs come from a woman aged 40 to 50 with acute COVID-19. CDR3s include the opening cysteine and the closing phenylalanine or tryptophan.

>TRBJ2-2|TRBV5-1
CASSYRTGVLVTGELFF
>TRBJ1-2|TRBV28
CASSLSSRVYGYTF
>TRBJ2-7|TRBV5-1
CASSSGLAVAYEQYF
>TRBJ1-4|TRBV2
CASSRQTTNEKLFF
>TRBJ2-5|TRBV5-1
CASAPQGEETQYF
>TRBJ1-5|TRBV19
CASSGTGGNQPQHF
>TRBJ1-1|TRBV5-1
CASSPKLGGAQWTEAFF
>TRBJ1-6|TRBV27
CASSYWTENSPLHF
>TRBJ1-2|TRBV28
CASSYPGQGTYGYTF
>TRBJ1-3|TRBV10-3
CAIGGQGAGNTIYF
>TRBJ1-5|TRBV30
CAWSVAGIRNQPQHF
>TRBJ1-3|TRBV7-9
CASSFVGTGNTIYF
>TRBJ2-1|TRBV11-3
CASSPRTSDNEQFF
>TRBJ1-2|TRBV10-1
CASSETGTNGYTF
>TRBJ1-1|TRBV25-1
CASSEWTQRGTEAFF
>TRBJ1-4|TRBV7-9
CASSPPGGIEKLFF
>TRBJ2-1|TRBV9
CASSGDYYNEQFF
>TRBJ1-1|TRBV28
CASSFWPLGGEAFF
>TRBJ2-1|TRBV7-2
CASSLPRASGRGEQFF
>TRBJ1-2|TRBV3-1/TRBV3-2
CASSQRGYRASGYTF
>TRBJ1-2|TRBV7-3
CASSLGDDYGYTF
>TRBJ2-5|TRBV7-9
CATSKRELGETQYF
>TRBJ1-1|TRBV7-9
CASSLGMGQGSTEAFF
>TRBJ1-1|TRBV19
CASSIDGGYTEAFF
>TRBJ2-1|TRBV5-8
CASRFDLEVDFF
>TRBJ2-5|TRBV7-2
CASSSGQQETQYF
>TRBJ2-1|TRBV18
CASSPGQYNEQFF
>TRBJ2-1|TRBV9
CASSSQVYEQFF
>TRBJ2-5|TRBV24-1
CATMGSGNGAETQYF
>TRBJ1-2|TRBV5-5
CASSLSVRGYTF
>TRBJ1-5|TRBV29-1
CSVEGTTGQPQHF
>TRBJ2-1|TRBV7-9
CASTRPARDEQFF
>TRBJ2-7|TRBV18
CASSPQGLEGEQYF
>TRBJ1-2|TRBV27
CASSLSRGNYGYTF
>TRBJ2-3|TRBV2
CASKWSPGGSTDTQYF
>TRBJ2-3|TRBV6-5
CASNKRDSSTDTQYF
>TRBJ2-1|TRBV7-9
CASSKPSTVYEQFF
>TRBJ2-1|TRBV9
CASSSLRGSTISQFF
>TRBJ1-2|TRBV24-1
CATSDGSSGGYTF
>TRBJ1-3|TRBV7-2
CASSLNSVSGNTIYF
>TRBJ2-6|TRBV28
CASSETGANVLTF